This entry is about one TCR beta chain. The data are from a study of T cell responses to AZD1222 COVID-19 vaccine. The CDR3 extends over 12 amino acids. V was clipped by 1 base and J by 11 bases, with 14 bases between them. Germline V gives CDR1 SQVTM, CDR2 ANQGSEA. TCRdb's copy holds only in-frame clones and misses some; the assay was immunoSEQ multiplex PCR. The sample has 150,000 to 200,000 clones, 91% seen once. Source: peripheral blood, taken 28 days after the second AZD1222 dose. The chain is built from TRBV29-1 and TRBJ1-1; D unresolved. This TCR derives from an adult who received the AZD1222 COVID-19 vaccine. CDR3 sequence: CSVEVDTRGAFF. The CDR3 DNA is TGCAGCGTTGAAGTAGACACTCGAGGGGCTTTCTTT.